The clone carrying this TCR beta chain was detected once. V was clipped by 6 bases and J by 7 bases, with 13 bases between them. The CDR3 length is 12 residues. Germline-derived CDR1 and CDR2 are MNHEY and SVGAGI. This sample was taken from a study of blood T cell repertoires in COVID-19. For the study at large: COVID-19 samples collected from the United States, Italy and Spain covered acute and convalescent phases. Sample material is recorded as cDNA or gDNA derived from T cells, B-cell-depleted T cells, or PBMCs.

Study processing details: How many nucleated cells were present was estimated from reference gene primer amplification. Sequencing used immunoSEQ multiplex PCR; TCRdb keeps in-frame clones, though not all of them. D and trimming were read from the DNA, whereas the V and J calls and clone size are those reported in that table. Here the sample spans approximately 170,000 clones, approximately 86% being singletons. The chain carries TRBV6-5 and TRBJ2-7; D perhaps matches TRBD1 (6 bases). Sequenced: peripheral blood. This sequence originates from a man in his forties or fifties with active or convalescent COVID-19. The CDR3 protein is CASSRDTSEQYF. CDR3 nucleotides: TGTGCCAGCAGCCGGGACACTTCTGAGCAGTACTTC.